The entry that follows covers one T cell receptor beta chain sequence. The antigen is unknown. The sample is drawn from a study of T cell repertoires in cytomegalovirus infection. In the study overall: The authors relied on CMV epitopes, both recently identified HLA-C-restricted and well-studied HLA-B-restricted. It was the public TCR beta signatures that indicated both CMV infection and matching HLA type. Study results and caveats: Cumulated frequencies of public TCR beta families served to identify carriers of CMV plus the relevant HLA. HLA-C-restricted, CMV-specific TCR beta clonotypes were dominant ex vivo.

Trimming took 3 bases from V and 4 from J; bases not matched to a gene: 5. Germline V CDR1 and CDR2: LGHNT, FRNRAP. The CDR3 spans 16 residues. TCRdb reprocessed the reads with MiXCR, giving one entry per CDR3 protein. The sample carries around 900,000 distinct CDR3 sequences, around 32% recorded once. V gene TRBV12-5 combines with J gene TRBJ2-2; TRBD2 agrees at 10 bases. The sample here was cultured CD8+ T cells from PBMCs, taken from culture after CMV antigen stimulation. The TCR originated in a human donor in good health (CMV status not recorded). Some clones in this sample may be carry-over from other donors' samples. The CDR3 sequence: CASGFLLAGITGELFF. CDR3 nucleotides: TGTGCTAGTGGTTTCCTACTAGCGGGGATCACCGGGGAGCTGTTTTTT.